This T cell receptor (beta chain) emerged from a study of OX40 agonist ivuxolimab in advanced cancers. Findings and limits, study-wide: Clonal expansion was among the lowest in partial responders at 0.1-3.0 mg/kg, especially CD8+.

Germline CDR1 is GTSNPN and CDR2 is SVGIG (reference sequence). The CDR3 covers 14 residues. Trimming took 1 base from V and 8 from J; bases not matched to a gene: 10. Here immunoSEQ multiplex PCR was the method, and the copy in TCRdb shows in-frame clones only, minus some. The sample lists roughly 80,000 clones; about 93% were seen once. This clone appeared once. Its target is not known. Here the sequenced sample was CD4+ or CD8+ T cells sorted from blood, taken in a trial of the OX40 agonist ivuxolimab. The chain recombines TRBV30 with TRBJ1-2, with 7 bases matching TRBD1. This TCR was sampled from an adult with an advanced solid tumor such as melanoma, head and neck, liver or kidney cancer. The CDR3 DNA sequence: TGTGCCTGGAGTGCCCGGGACAGCCTAATAGGCTACACCTTC. It codes for CAWSARDSLIGYTF. The full variable domain, its missing parts supplied by reference TRBV30 and TRBJ1-2, is SQTIHQWPATLVQPVGSPLSLECTVEGTSNPNLYWYRQAAGRGLQLLFYSVGIGQISSEVPQNLSASRPQDRQFILSSKKLLLSDSGFYLCAWSARDSLIGYTFGSGTRLTVV.